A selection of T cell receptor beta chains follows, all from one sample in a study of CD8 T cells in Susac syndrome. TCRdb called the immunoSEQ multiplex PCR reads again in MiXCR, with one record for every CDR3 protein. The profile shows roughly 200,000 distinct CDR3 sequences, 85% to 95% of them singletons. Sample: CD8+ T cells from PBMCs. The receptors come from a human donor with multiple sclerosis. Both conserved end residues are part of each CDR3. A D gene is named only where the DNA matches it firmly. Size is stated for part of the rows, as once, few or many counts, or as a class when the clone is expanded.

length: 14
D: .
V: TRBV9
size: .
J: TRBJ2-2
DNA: TGTGCCAGCACTAGTACTAGTCAGGCCGGGGAGCTGTTTTTT
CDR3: CASTSTSQAGELFF

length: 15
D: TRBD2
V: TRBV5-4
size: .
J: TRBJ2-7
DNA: TGTGCCAGCAGCTTTACGATAGCGGGGAGCTACGAGCAGTACTTC
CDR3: CASSFTIAGSYEQYF

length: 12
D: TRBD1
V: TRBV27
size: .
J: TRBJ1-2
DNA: TGTGCCAGCAGGACAGGGGGGTTTGGCTACACCTTC
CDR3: CASRTGGFGYTF

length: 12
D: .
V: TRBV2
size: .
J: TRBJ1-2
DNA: TGTGCCAGCAGGGGTCGGGGCTATGGCTACACCTTC
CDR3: CASRGRGYGYTF

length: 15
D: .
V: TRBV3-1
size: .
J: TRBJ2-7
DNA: TGTGCCAGCAGCCGACAAAATACGTGGGTTTACGAGCAGTACTTC
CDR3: CASSRQNTWVYEQYF

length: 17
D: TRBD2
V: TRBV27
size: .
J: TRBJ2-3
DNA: TGTGCCAGCAGTTCAAGAATAGCGGGAGGCCCGGCAGATACGCAGTATTTT
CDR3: CASSSRIAGGPADTQYF

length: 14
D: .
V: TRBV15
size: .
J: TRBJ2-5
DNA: TGTGCCACCAGCCTCGAGAGGCCAAGCGAGACCCAGTACTTC
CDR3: CATSLERPSETQYF

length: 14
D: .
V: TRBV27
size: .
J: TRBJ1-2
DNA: TGTGCCAGCAGTTTAATACAGGGTGGGGATGGCTACACCTTC
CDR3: CASSLIQGGDGYTF

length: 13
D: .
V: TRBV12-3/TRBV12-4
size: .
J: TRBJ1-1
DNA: TGTGCCATCCAAGGGGATTCAAGGACTGAAGCTTTCTTT
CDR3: CAIQGDSRTEAFF

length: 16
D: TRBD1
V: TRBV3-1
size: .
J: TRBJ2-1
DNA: TGTGCCAGCAGCCAAGATCCGAGGGGGCGGGTCAATGAGCAGTTCTTC
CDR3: CASSQDPRGRVNEQFF

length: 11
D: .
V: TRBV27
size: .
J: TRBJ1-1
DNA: TGTGCCAGCGTGCGACGAACTGAAGCTTTCTTT
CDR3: CASVRRTEAFF

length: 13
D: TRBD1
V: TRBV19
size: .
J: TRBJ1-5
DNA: TGTGCCAGTAGTATGGAGGGGGCTAAGCCCCAGCATTTT
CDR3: CASSMEGAKPQHF

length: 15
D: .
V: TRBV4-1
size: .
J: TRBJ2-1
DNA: TGCGCCAGCAGCCCGGGGGACTTTCCTCTTAATGAGCAGTTCTTC
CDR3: CASSPGDFPLNEQFF

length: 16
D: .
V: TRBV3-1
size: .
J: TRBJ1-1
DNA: TGTGCCAGCAGCCAGACGCCCAGGGGCATGAACACTGAAGCTTTCTTT
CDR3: CASSQTPRGMNTEAFF

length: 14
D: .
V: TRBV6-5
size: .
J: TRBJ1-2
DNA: TGTGCCAGCAGCCCCCAGTCTCCCGACTTTGACTACACCTTC
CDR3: CASSPQSPDFDYTF

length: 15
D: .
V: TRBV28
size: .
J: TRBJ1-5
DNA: TGTGCCAGCAGTTTGAGGCTAAGTTACAATCAGCCCCAGCATTTT
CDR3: CASSLRLSYNQPQHF

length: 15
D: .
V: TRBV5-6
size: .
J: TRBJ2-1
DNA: TGTGCCAGCAGCTTGGTGCATCGACTGGGGGATGAGCAGTTCTTC
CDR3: CASSLVHRLGDEQFF

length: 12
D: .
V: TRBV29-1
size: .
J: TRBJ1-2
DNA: TGCAGCGTGCCCACGGGGCAGGGCGGCTACACCTTC
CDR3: CSVPTGQGGYTF

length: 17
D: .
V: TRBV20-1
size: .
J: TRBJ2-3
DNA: TGCAGTGCTAGAGATGGCCTATGGCTAGATAGCACAGATACGCAGTATTTT
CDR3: CSARDGLWLDSTDTQYF

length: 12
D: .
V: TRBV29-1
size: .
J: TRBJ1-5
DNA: TGCAGCGTTTCAGGGGGCAATCAGCCCCAGCATTTT
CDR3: CSVSGGNQPQHF

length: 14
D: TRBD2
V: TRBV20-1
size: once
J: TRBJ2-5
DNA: TGCAGTGCTAAATCTAGCGGGACGCGTGAGACCCAGTACTTC
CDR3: CSAKSSGTRETQYF

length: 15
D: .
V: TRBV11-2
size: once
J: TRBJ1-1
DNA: TGTGCCAGCAGCTTAACAGCTAGCATGAACACTGAAGCTTTCTTT
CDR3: CASSLTASMNTEAFF

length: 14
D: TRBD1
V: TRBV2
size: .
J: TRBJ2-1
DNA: TGTGCCAGCAGGAGACAGGGAGTAAGGAATGAGCAGTTCTTC
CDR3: CASRRQGVRNEQFF

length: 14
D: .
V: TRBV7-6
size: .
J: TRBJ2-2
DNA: TGTGCCAGCAGCTTAGTATTAGTCACCGGGGAGCTGTTTTTT
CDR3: CASSLVLVTGELFF

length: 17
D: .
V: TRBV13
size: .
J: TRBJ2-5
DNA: TGTGCCAGCAGGCCGTCACGAGACAGCCTATACCAAGAGACCCAGTACTTC
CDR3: CASRPSRDSLYQETQYF

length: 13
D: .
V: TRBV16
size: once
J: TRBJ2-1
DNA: TGTGCCAGCAGCCAAGACGGCTCCAGTGAGCAGTTCTTC
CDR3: CASSQDGSSEQFF